The 19 T cell receptor beta chains presented below share a single source sample, sequenced in a study of blood T cell repertoires in COVID-19. TCRdb keeps only in-frame clones here, not all; method: immunoSEQ multiplex PCR. The data show tens of thousands of clones, approximately 88% seen once. The source material was peripheral blood. Every receptor here comes from a human donor with active COVID-19. The donor label of this sample is uncertain.

V usage is TRBV5-5 and J usage is TRBJ2-2; 12 bases fit TRBD2. CDR1 is SGHKS, CDR2 YYEKEE, per germline (reference sequence). There are 17 residues in the CDR3. V shed 1 base and J 7 bases; nucleotides not matched to a gene: 8. The CDR3 sequence is CASSLRLAGGPIGELFF. The CDR3 DNA sequence: TGTGCCAGCAGCTTGAGGCTAGCGGGAGGGCCGATCGGGGAGCTGTTTTTT. The variable domain in full, completed from reference TRBV5-5 and TRBJ2-2, reads DAGVTQSPTHLIKTRGQQVTLRCSPISGHKSVSWYQQVLGQGPQFIFQYYEKEERGRGNFPDRFSARQFPNYSSELNVNALLLGDSALYLCASSLRLAGGPIGELFFGEGSRLTVL.

The chain joins TRBV25-1 to TRBJ1-6; D gene unclear. V was clipped by 3 bases and J by 6 bases, with 12 bases between them. The CDR3 totals 15 residues. Germline values: CDR1 MGHDK, CDR2 SYGVNS. CDR3 nucleotide sequence: TGTGCCAGCAGTGAGAGGGAATCCCTTAATTCACCCCTCCACTTT. Residues: CASSERESLNSPLHF.

The chain combines TRBV27 with TRBJ1-1, with D perhaps matching TRBD1 (5 bases). Germline loops: CDR1 MNHEY, CDR2 SMNVEV (reference sequence). Trimming took off 9 bases at V and 5 bases at J, with 16 bases between the two ends. The CDR3 totals 13 residues. The CDR3 here is CARGSGRRTEAFF. As DNA, the CDR3 is TGTGCCAGGGGGTCAGGGCGGCGTACTGAAGCTTTCTTT.

V is TRBV3-1 (or the pseudogene TRBV3-2) and J is TRBJ2-3; 7 nucleotides line up with TRBD1. Germline V gene data show CDR1 as LGHDT and CDR2 as YNNKEL (reference sequence). This CDR3 comprises 15 residues. The V and J ends lost 2 bases and 0 bases, in that order; junction bases with no gene match: 2. CDR3 loop: CASSQRDRSTDTQYF. The CDR3 DNA reads TGTGCCAGCAGCCAACGGGACAGAAGCACAGATACGCAGTATTTT.

V is TRBV11-1 and J is TRBJ2-4, with D unclear. The V end lost 1 base, the J end lost 2 bases, and 6 bases lay between the germline ends. Germline V CDR1 and CDR2: SGHAT, FQDESV (reference sequence). This CDR3 region has 14 residues. The CDR3 loop reads CASSLGRSKNIQYF. Written as DNA, the CDR3 is TGTGCCAGCAGCTTAGGTCGTTCCAAAAACATTCAGTACTTC. The entire variable domain, with the rest obtained from reference TRBV11-1 and TRBJ2-4, is as follows: EAEVAQSPRYKITEKSQAVAFWCDPISGHATLYWYRQILGQGPELLVQFQDESVVDDSQLPKDRFSAERLKGVDSTLKIQPAELGDSAMYLCASSLGRSKNIQYFGAGTRLSVL.

The genes are TRBV28 and TRBJ1-2; 9 bases are a match to TRBD1. The V and J ends lost 4 bases and 8 bases, in that order; junction bases with no gene match: 14. This CDR3 is 16 amino acids long. CDR1 and CDR2 from the germline V gene are MDHEN and SYDVKM. The CDR3 coding sequence is TGTGCCAGCAGTTCCACAGGGGGCCTCTCGGTGAGGGGCTACACCTTC. Its protein is CASSSTGGLSVRGYTF.

The J gene is TRBJ2-5, the V gene TRBV29-1, with D possibly being TRBD1 (5 bases). Germline-derived CDR1 and CDR2 are SQVTM and ANQGSEA. Trimming removed 3 bases at V and 5 bases at J, with 16 bases between. The length of the CDR3 is 14 residues. In nucleotides, the CDR3 is TGCAGCGTTGAGGGGCCAGGGCCTGGGGAGACCCAGTACTTC. As protein: CSVEGPGPGETQYF.

This clone has only one observation. The chain has TRBV13 and TRBJ2-4, with 12 nucleotides matching TRBD2. V lost 7 bases and J lost 0; bases outside the gene matches: 7. Germline CDR1 reads PRHDT; CDR2 reads FYEKMQ (reference sequence). This CDR3 is 17 amino acids long. CDR3 sequence reads: CASTTGTSGLAKNIQYF. In DNA, the CDR3 is TGTGCCAGCACCACCGGGACTAGCGGGTTAGCCAAAAACATTCAGTACTTC.

The chain links TRBV29-1 to TRBJ2-5; a weak D match, TRBD1 (7 bases). Trimming stripped 7 bases from V and 0 bases from J, with 15 bases between. The CDR3 covers 14 residues. Germline V CDR1 and CDR2: SQVTM, ANQGSEA. CDR3 sequence: CSAVGGGDQETQYF. The CDR3 nucleotides are TGCAGCGCTGTTGGAGGGGGCGACCAAGAGACCCAGTACTTC.

The rearrangement uses TRBV14 and TRBJ2-1, with 11 bases lining up with TRBD2. With V trimmed by 5 bases and J by 6 bases, 6 bases remained unmatched. The CDR3 spans 15 residues. The V gene's germline CDR1 is SGHDN and CDR2 FVKESK. The CDR3 DNA sequence: TGTGCCAGCAGCAAGAGACTAGCGGGAATCAATGAGCAGTTCTTC. It encodes CASSKRLAGINEQFF. The full variable domain, its missing parts supplied by reference TRBV14 and TRBJ2-1, is EAGVTQFPSHSVIEKGQTVTLRCDPISGHDNLYWYRRVMGKEIKFLLHFVKESKQDESGMPNNRFLAERTGGTYSTLKVQPAELEDSGVYFCASSKRLAGINEQFFGPGTRLTVL.

V gene TRBV13 combines with J gene TRBJ1-2; D uncertain. The CDR3 has 17 residues. The ends were cut back, 1 base at V and 6 bases at J, with 21 bases in the middle. The germline CDR1 and CDR2 sequences are PRHDT and FYEKMQ (reference sequence). DNA for the CDR3: TGTGCCAGCAGCTTAGTGCTTTATCAGGTTCCAAATGATGGCTACACCTTC. It yields the protein CASSLVLYQVPNDGYTF.

In nucleotides, the CDR3 is TGTGCCAGCAGCTTGGGACTATCTAGCACAGATACGCAGTATTTT. This translates into CASSLGLSSTDTQYF. The chain is built from TRBV7-3 and TRBJ2-3; 7 bases are shared with TRBD2. V was pared by 3 bases and J by 0 bases, with 3 bases of the junction left unmatched. The CDR3 sequence is 15 residues long. CDR1 is SGHTA, CDR2 FQGTGA, per germline.

The V gene is TRBV2, the J gene TRBJ1-5; possibly TRBD1 for D (6 bases). This CDR3 has 15 amino acids. CDR1 is SNHLY, CDR2 FYNNEI, per germline. The V end was cut by 6 bases, the J end by 4 bases, with 16 bases between. CDR3 amino acids: CASRTGTSENQPQHF. The CDR3 nucleotides are TGTGCCAGCAGAACCGGGACATCCGAGAATCAGCCCCAGCATTTT. The full variable domain, its missing parts supplied by reference TRBV2 and TRBJ1-5, is EPEVTQTPSHQVTQMGQEVILRCVPISNHLYFYWYRQILGQKVEFLVSFYNNEISEKSEIFDDQFSVERPDGSNFTLKIRSTKLEDSAMYFCASRTGTSENQPQHFGDGTRLSIL.

This clone has a single count. The V call is TRBV28, the J call TRBJ1-1; D is possibly TRBD1 (5 bases). The ends were cut back, 7 bases at V and 3 bases at J, with 12 bases in the middle. CDR3 length: 13 amino acids. The germline V gene has CDR1 MDHEN and CDR2 SYDVKM. The CDR3 spells CASTRWGDTEAFF. Here the CDR3 DNA reads TGTGCCAGCACCCGATGGGGGGACACTGAAGCTTTCTTT.

The rearrangement uses TRBV5-1 and TRBJ2-1; TRBD1 matches at 7 bases. The V and J ends lost 5 bases and 7 bases, in that order; junction bases with no gene match: 3. This CDR3 comprises 12 residues. CDR1 is SGHRS, CDR2 YFSETQ, per germline. The CDR3 region is CASRETGNEQFF. The CDR3 DNA reads as TGCGCCAGCAGGGAGACAGGGAATGAGCAGTTCTTC. The full variable domain, rest sourced from reference TRBV5-1 and TRBJ2-1, is KAGVTQTPRYLIKTRGQQVTLSCSPISGHRSVSWYQQTPGQGLQFLFEYFSETQRNKGNFPGRFSGRQFSNSRSEMNVSTLELGDSALYLCASRETGNEQFFGPGTRLTVL.

V gene TRBV9 combines with J gene TRBJ2-1; 13 bases match TRBD2. The CDR3 is 16 amino acids. From germline, CDR1 is SGDLS and CDR2 YYNGEE. The J segment lost 10 bases and the V segment lost 2 bases, leaving 9 bases of the junction unmatched. The CDR3 DNA follows: TGTGCCAGCAGCGTCTTAACTAGCGGGAGGGACCACGAGCAGTTCTTC. This codes for CASSVLTSGRDHEQFF.

The chain has TRBV7-9 and TRBJ2-1; 8 nucleotides match TRBD2. CDR3 length equals 17 residues. V lost 3 bases to trimming and J lost 1 base; unmatched junction nucleotides: 8. Germline CDR1 and CDR2: SEHNR and FQNEAQ (reference sequence). CDR3 coding DNA: TGTGCCAGCAGCTTTCTGCGGGAGGAGTTATCCTACAATGAGCAGTTCTTC. It yields the protein CASSFLREELSYNEQFF.

The rearrangement links TRBV21-1 to TRBJ2-7; TRBD2 reflects the table's D call only, with no check against the DNA. TRBV21-1 is a pseudogene segment. The CDR3 extends over 14 amino acids. The CDR3 protein is CASSESGWRYEQYF. DNA of the CDR3: TGTGCCAGCAGCGAAAGCGGGTGGCGATACGAGCAGTACTTC.

This clone occurred a few times. This sequence joins TRBV5-4 and TRBJ1-1, with TRBD1 matching over 8 bases. The CDR3 is made up of 13 amino acids. From germline, CDR1 is SGHNT and CDR2 YYREEE (reference sequence). V was pared by 4 bases and J by 6 bases, with 5 bases of the junction left unmatched. CDR3 amino acids: CASSTDRVAEAFF. In DNA form, the CDR3 reads TGTGCCAGCAGCACGGACAGGGTTGCTGAAGCTTTCTTT.